The next 28 T cell receptor beta chains were all read from a single sample in a study of T-cell reconstitution after alpha-beta-depleted transplantation in children. Preparation of the TCRbeta library used unique molecular identifiers. TCRdb re-called the PCR reads with MiXCR, one entry per CDR3 protein. The sample shows almost 600,000 distinct CDR3 sequences, 27% of them seen only once. The sequencing here drew on PBMCs, taken before TCRalphabeta/CD19-depleted stem cell transplant. All receptors come from a boy under two years old with Wiskott-Aldrich syndrome, due to receive a stem cell transplant.

The rearrangement uses TRBV19 and TRBJ2-2; no firm D call. Trimming cost V 2 bases and J 1 base, with 8 bases left between them. The germline V gene has CDR1 LNHDA and CDR2 SQIVND (reference sequence). The CDR3 is made up of 15 amino acids. CDR3 nucleotides: TGTGCCAGTAGTATATTACAGAGGAACACCGGGGAGCTGTTTTTT. As protein: CASSILQRNTGELFF.

The chain carries TRBV11-2 and TRBJ2-7; 10 positions agree with TRBD2. There are 14 residues in the CDR3. Germline CDR1 and CDR2: SGHAT and FQNNGV. Trimming at V came to 0 bases and at J to 6 bases, leaving 2 bases not matched to a gene. This CDR3 reads CASSLDLAGVEQYF. The CDR3 DNA reads as TGTGCCAGCAGCTTAGACCTAGCGGGAGTCGAGCAGTACTTC.

This clonotype has a handful of counts. The rearrangement joins TRBV10-3 to TRBJ2-5; 8 bases line up with TRBD2. Germline values: CDR1 ENHRY, CDR2 SYGVKD. With V trimmed by 10 bases and J by 1 base, 5 bases remained unmatched. CDR3 length: 13 amino acids. The CDR3 DNA follows: TGTGCCAGCCGGGGGGGTTCCCAAGAGACCCAGTACTTC. Translating gives CASRGGSQETQYF.

This sequence joins TRBV7-9 and TRBJ2-1; 10 nucleotides line up with TRBD2. This CDR3 region has 17 residues. V was pared by 1 base and J by 7 bases, with 10 bases of the junction left unmatched. From germline, CDR1 is SEHNR and CDR2 FQNEAQ (reference sequence). For the CDR3, the DNA is TGTGCCAGCAGCTTAGGGGGACTAGCGATCAGTTTGAATGAGCAGTTCTTC. It codes for CASSLGGLAISLNEQFF. Full variable domain (missing parts from reference TRBV7-9 and TRBJ2-1): DTGVSQNPRHKITKRGQNVTFRCDPISEHNRLYWYRQTLGQGPEFLTYFQNEAQLEKSRLLSDRFSAERPKGSFSTLEIQRTEQGDSAMYLCASSLGGLAISLNEQFFGPGTRLTVL.

CDR3 in amino acids: CSARATYQGLNSPLHF. The CDR3 bases are TGCAGTGCTAGAGCGACGTATCAGGGACTAAATTCACCCCTCCACTTT. The gene calls are TRBV20-1 and TRBJ1-6, with a possible D match to TRBD1 (5 bases). The CDR3 is 16 residues long. V gave up 1 base and J gave up 7 bases, with 17 bases separating them. CDR1 is DFQATT and CDR2 is SNEGSKA in the germline V gene (reference sequence).

This sequence joins TRBV20-1 and TRBJ2-5; D is possibly TRBD1 (5 bases). The V end was cut by 5 bases, the J end by 0 bases, with 7 bases between. This CDR3 has 12 residues. CDR1 DFQATT and CDR2 SNEGSKA come from the germline V gene (reference sequence). CDR3 bases: TGCAGTGCTCTGACAGACCAAGAGACCCAGTACTTC. Its protein product is CSALTDQETQYF.

This clonotype was detected only a few times. The rearrangement uses TRBV4-1 and TRBJ2-1; possibly TRBD1 or TRBD2 for D (5 bases each). The V end lost 3 bases, the J end lost 5 bases, and 14 bases lay between the germline ends. Germline values: CDR1 MGHRA, CDR2 YSYEKL. The CDR3 contains 15 residues. The CDR3 region has the DNA TGCGCCAGCAGCCATGCCGGGGCTTTCAACAATGAGCAGTTCTTC. It codes for CASSHAGAFNNEQFF.

A few counts support this clonotype. V is TRBV3-1 and J is TRBJ2-4; D gene unclear. The germline V gene has CDR1 LGHDT and CDR2 YNNKEL (reference sequence). V was shortened by 3 bases and J by 0 bases, with 9 bases between the two germline ends. The CDR3 is made up of 15 amino acids. CDR3 residues: CASSQSSVAKNIQYF. In DNA form, the CDR3 reads TGTGCCAGCAGCCAGTCCTCCGTAGCCAAAAACATTCAGTACTTC.

This clonotype was found a few times. V usage is TRBV6-1 and J usage is TRBJ2-1; TRBD2 matches at 9 bases. Germline-derived CDR1 and CDR2 are MNHNS and SASEGT. This CDR3 has 18 residues. The V segment lost 4 bases and the J segment 7 bases; nucleotides outside the gene matches: 17. CDR3 DNA sequence: TGTGCCAGCAGTGCGGCGAGGTTAGGTAGCGGGAGTATAAATGAGCAGTTCTTC. It is translated as CASSAARLGSGSINEQFF.

V is TRBV11-2 and J is TRBJ2-2, with 8 bases lining up with TRBD2. Germline V gene data show CDR1 as SGHAT and CDR2 as FQNNGV. V was pared by 4 bases and J by 6 bases, with 7 bases of the junction left unmatched. This CDR3 comprises 15 residues. CDR3 sequence (DNA): TGTGCCAGCAGCTCCGGGACTAGAGCTCCCGGGGAGCTGTTTTTT. Translation gives CASSSGTRAPGELFF.

The chain combines TRBV19 with TRBJ2-2; possible D gene TRBD2, 5 bases. Germline lookup yields CDR1 LNHDA and CDR2 SQIVND (reference sequence). V was clipped by 6 bases and J by 3 bases, with 8 bases between them. The CDR3 covers 13 residues. The CDR3 DNA reads as TGTGCCAGTAGCCCGGGGTACACCGGGGAGCTGTTTTTT. As protein: CASSPGYTGELFF.

The rearrangement joins TRBV2 to TRBJ1-4, with a weak D call TRBD1 (5 bases). Germline-derived CDR1 and CDR2 are SNHLY and FYNNEI. The CDR3 contains 14 residues. Trimming took off 5 bases at V and 8 bases at J, with 15 bases between the two ends. The DNA for the CDR3 is TGTGCCAGCAGTTGGACACTTCAGGAGGAAAAACTGTTTTTT. Residues: CASSWTLQEEKLFF.

In the case of this clonotype: The junction departs from germline at one end; a sequencing error may be responsible. This chain joins TRBV5-6 and TRBJ2-4, with D perhaps matching TRBD2 (6 bases). The CDR3 extends over 13 amino acids. Germline V CDR1 and CDR2: SGHDT, YYEEEE. The CDR3 loop is CASSPGTGDMQYF. In DNA form, the CDR3 reads TGTGCCAGCAGCCCAGGGACGGGAGACATGCAGTACTTC.

This clonotype was detected only a few times. This chain uses TRBV3-1 with TRBJ1-2, with TRBD1 matching over 10 bases. The CDR3 runs to 14 residues. Germline trimming cut 4 bases from V and 6 bases from J; bases unmatched to any gene: 5. From germline, CDR1 is LGHDT and CDR2 YNNKEL (reference sequence). The CDR3 spells CASSLGTGVDGYTF. The CDR3 DNA reads as TGTGCCAGCAGCCTCGGGACAGGGGTGGATGGCTACACCTTC.

The J gene is TRBJ2-1, the V gene TRBV12-3 or TRBV12-4; TRBD2 matches 10 bases. This CDR3 has 15 residues. Germline trimming cut 2 bases from V and 11 bases from J; bases unmatched to any gene: 9. CDR3 sequence (DNA): TGTGCCAGCAGTTTAAGGACTAGCGGAGAAATGAAGCAGTTCTTC. Translation: CASSLRTSGEMKQFF.

A single count supports this clonotype. The CDR3 loop is CAIGREGGHNEQFF. The CDR3 nucleotides read TGTGCCATTGGGCGGGAGGGCGGCCACAATGAGCAGTTCTTC. The chain joins TRBV27 to TRBJ2-1; 9 nucleotides match TRBD2. The CDR3 runs to 14 residues. Germline V gene lookup returns CDR1 MNHEY and CDR2 SMNVEV (reference sequence). The V and J ends lost 10 bases and 5 bases, in that order; junction bases with no gene match: 9.

V usage is TRBV5-1 and J usage is TRBJ1-1, with TRBD1 matching over 7 bases. Germline V gives CDR1 SGHRS, CDR2 YFSETQ. This CDR3 is 15 amino acids long. The junction had 5 bases not matched to a gene; V was cut back by 3 bases and J by 0 bases. The CDR3 spells CASSWGTDVNTEAFF. The CDR3, as DNA: TGCGCCAGCAGCTGGGGGACAGACGTGAACACTGAAGCTTTCTTT.

This chain uses TRBV28 with TRBJ1-2; 8 bases are shared with TRBD1. Germline V gene lookup returns CDR1 MDHEN and CDR2 SYDVKM. This CDR3 contains 17 residues. V gave up 3 bases and J gave up 3 bases; unmatched junction bases: 12. In DNA, the CDR3 is TGTGCCAGCAGTTTTGGACCGATAGGACAGGGCTACTATGGCTACACCTTC. It codes for CASSFGPIGQGYYGYTF.

The V gene is TRBV29-1, the J gene TRBJ1-1; no clear D gene. Trimming took 5 bases from V and 4 from J, leaving 14 bases between them. The CDR3 is 13 residues long. The germline V gene has CDR1 SQVTM and CDR2 ANQGSEA. CDR3 sequence: CSVSSGLGTEAFF. DNA of the CDR3: TGCAGCGTTTCTTCCGGGTTGGGCACTGAAGCTTTCTTT.

This clonotype came up many times. V gene TRBV5-1 combines with J gene TRBJ2-1, with 10 positions matching TRBD2. In germline, CDR1 is SGHRS, CDR2 YFSETQ. Germline trimming cut 4 bases from V and 5 bases from J; bases unmatched to any gene: 6. This CDR3 region has 15 residues. CDR3 bases: TGCGCCAGCAGCAAAGGGACTAGCGTAGACAATGAGCAGTTCTTC. It codes for CASSKGTSVDNEQFF.

This clonotype came up a few times. The genes are TRBV29-1 and TRBJ1-1; D gene ambiguous. Germline CDR1 SQVTM, CDR2 ANQGSEA. Trimming stripped 0 bases from V and 1 base from J, with 6 bases between. This CDR3 region has 13 residues. In DNA, the CDR3 is TGCAGCGTTGAAGATATGGAGAACACTGAAGCTTTCTTT. Translated: CSVEDMENTEAFF.

This clonotype was detected many times. The genes are TRBV7-9 and TRBJ2-1; tentative D call: TRBD2 (6 bases). CDR1 is SEHNR, CDR2 FQNEAQ, per germline (reference sequence). The CDR3 contains 16 residues. V lost 3 bases and J lost 9, with 21 bases in between. In DNA, the CDR3 is TGTGCCAGCAGCTTTATAGGGAGTTTGGGAGCGGGTGAGCAGTTCTTC. Residues: CASSFIGSLGAGEQFF. The full variable domain, completed using reference TRBV7-9 and TRBJ2-1, is DTGVSQNPRHKITKRGQNVTFRCDPISEHNRLYWYRQTLGQGPEFLTYFQNEAQLEKSRLLSDRFSAERPKGSFSTLEIQRTEQGDSAMYLCASSFIGSLGAGEQFFGPGTRLTVL.

V gene TRBV20-1 combines with J gene TRBJ2-5, with D unresolved. V was shortened by 2 bases and J by 2 bases, with 9 bases between the two germline ends. CDR1 is DFQATT and CDR2 is SNEGSKA in the germline V gene (reference sequence). The CDR3 runs to 13 residues. Here the CDR3 reads CSARKDGQETQYF. The DNA of the CDR3 is TGCAGTGCTAGAAAGGACGGACAAGAGACCCAGTACTTC.

This clonotype has only a few counts. This sequence joins TRBV24-1 and TRBJ2-1; TRBD2 agrees at 7 bases. The germline V gene has CDR1 KGHDR and CDR2 SFDVKD. V lost 5 bases and J lost 6; bases outside the gene matches: 9. The CDR3 covers 15 residues. The CDR3 region has the DNA TGTGCCACCAGTGGGAGCGGGATGGGGGTCAATGAGCAGTTCTTC. Translating gives CATSGSGMGVNEQFF.

The table lists this clonotype with a few counts. The rearrangement uses TRBV20-1 and TRBJ2-5; unclear D gene. The CDR3 sequence is 12 residues long. The V and J ends lost 1 base and 2 bases respectively, with 5 bases between them. CDR1 and CDR2 (germline): DFQATT, SNEGSKA (reference sequence). Here the CDR3 DNA reads TGCAGTGCTAGAGCCGGTCAAGAGACCCAGTACTTC. This gives the protein CSARAGQETQYF.

This clonotype was counted only a few times. The V and J genes are TRBV5-8 and TRBJ2-3; 8 bases match TRBD1. Germline CDR1 and CDR2: SGHTS and YDEGEE. The V segment lost 3 bases and the J segment 1 base; nucleotides outside the gene matches: 4. The CDR3 consists of 15 residues. The CDR3 DNA follows: TGTGCCAGCAGCTACCCGACAGGGGGCACAGATACGCAGTATTTT. Translating it yields CASSYPTGGTDTQYF.

The chain has TRBV20-1 and TRBJ1-6, with D perhaps TRBD1 (5 bases). Germline CDR1 and CDR2: DFQATT and SNEGSKA (reference sequence). The V gene lost 3 bases and the J gene lost 3 bases, with 12 bases spanning the gap. The CDR3 totals 15 residues. CDR3 DNA: TGCAGTGCTAGGCCCCAAGACAGCTATAATTCACCCCTCCACTTT. This encodes CSARPQDSYNSPLHF.

Note on this clonotype: A read error may produce the germline difference seen at one junction end. The rearrangement uses TRBV5-1 and TRBJ2-1; 7 nucleotides line up with TRBD2. The CDR3 has 15 residues. Germline V gives CDR1 SGHRS, CDR2 YFSETQ. CDR3 sequence (DNA): TGTGCCAGCAGCCTAGGTGGGGGGGACTACAATGAGCAGTTCTTC. Its protein product is CASSLGGGDYNEQFF.